The 10 T cell receptor beta chains reported below all come from one sample, sequenced in a study of monozygotic twins with inflammatory bowel disease. Reanalyzing the 5' RACE reads, TCRdb keeps one entry per CDR3 protein, without DNA. This sample contains approximately 400,000 distinct CDR3 sequences. Input material: blood. These receptors were collected from a human donor with ulcerative colitis or Crohn's disease, or a healthy co-twin of an affected twin (not recorded which).

The V and J genes are TRBV25-1 and TRBJ1-5; TCRdb gives TRBD1 as the D gene, but with no DNA this cannot be confirmed. Germline V gene sequence: CDR1 MGHDK, CDR2 SYGVNS. The CDR3 consists of 14 residues. CDR3 sequence reads: CASSEKGLGQPQHF.

J is TRBJ2-1 and V is TRBV20-1; TCRdb indicates TRBD2, and absent DNA this call remains unverified. The CDR3 runs to 14 residues. The germline gives CDR1 DFQATT, CDR2 SNEGSKA (reference sequence). CDR3: CSAPLAGGPDEQFF.

V usage is TRBV27 and J usage is TRBJ2-7; TCRdb's assignment of TRBD2 cannot be checked, as there is no DNA. The CDR3 extends over 14 amino acids. Germline V gene lookup returns CDR1 MNHEY and CDR2 SMNVEV (reference sequence). CDR3 region: CASSQGLRVYEQYF.

J is TRBJ1-5 and V is TRBV24-1; TCRdb's D call, TRBD1, is unchecked because there is no DNA. The CDR3 loop spans 16 amino acids. Germline-derived CDR1 and CDR2 are KGHDR and SFDVKD. The CDR3 is CATSDPGQGSNQPQHF.

The chain recombines TRBV20-1 with TRBJ2-3. This CDR3 spans 13 amino acids. The germline CDR1 and CDR2 sequences are DFQATT and SNEGSKA (reference sequence). The CDR3 protein is CSARGQGTDTQYF.

This chain links TRBV7-3 with TRBJ2-1; the TCRdb call, TRBD1, lacks DNA for checking. The CDR3 spans 14 residues. Germline lookup yields CDR1 SGHTA and CDR2 FQGTGA. CDR3 sequence reads: CASSPSRQGGEKFF.

The chain couples TRBV12-3 or TRBV12-4 to TRBJ1-2; the TRBD1 assignment by TCRdb is unverifiable without DNA. This CDR3 has 13 amino acids. CDR3 sequence: CASTKQGLYGYTF.

V usage is TRBV3-1 and J usage is TRBJ1-1; TCRdb's D call, TRBD1, is unchecked because there is no DNA. The CDR3 runs 18 residues. Germline V gene lookup returns CDR1 LGHDT and CDR2 YNNKEL (reference sequence). CDR3 sequence: CASSQDGQAILAYTEAFF.

The chain uses TRBV12-3 or TRBV12-4 and TRBJ2-1; TCRdb's D call of TRBD1 is untestable without DNA. This CDR3 spans 15 amino acids. The CDR3 reads CASSSPGTGTHEQFF.

This rearrangement joins TRBV7-9 to TRBJ1-2; the D call of TRBD1 rests on TCRdb alone, since no DNA is present to check it. There are 12 residues in the CDR3. Germline loops: CDR1 SEHNR, CDR2 FQNEAQ (reference sequence). The CDR3 sequence: CASSLGTFSYTF.